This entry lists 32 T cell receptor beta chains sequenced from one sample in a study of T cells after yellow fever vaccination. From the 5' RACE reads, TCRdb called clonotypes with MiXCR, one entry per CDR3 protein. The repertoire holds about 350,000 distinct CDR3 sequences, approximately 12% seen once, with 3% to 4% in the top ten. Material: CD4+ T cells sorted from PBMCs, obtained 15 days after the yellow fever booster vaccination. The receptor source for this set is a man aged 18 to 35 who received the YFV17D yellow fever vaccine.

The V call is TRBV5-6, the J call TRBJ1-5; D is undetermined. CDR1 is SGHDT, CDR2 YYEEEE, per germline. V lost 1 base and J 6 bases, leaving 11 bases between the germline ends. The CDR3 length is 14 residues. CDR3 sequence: CASSLFSSGQPQHF. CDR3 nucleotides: TGTGCCAGCAGCTTGTTTAGTTCGGGTCAGCCCCAGCATTTT.

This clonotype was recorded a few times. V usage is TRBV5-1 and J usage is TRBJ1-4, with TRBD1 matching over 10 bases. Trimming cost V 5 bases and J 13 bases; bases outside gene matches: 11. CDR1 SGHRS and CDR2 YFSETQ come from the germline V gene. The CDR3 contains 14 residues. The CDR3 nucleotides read TGCGCCAGCAGTTATGGACAGGGGGGAAGCGGACTGTTTTTT. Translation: CASSYGQGGSGLFF.

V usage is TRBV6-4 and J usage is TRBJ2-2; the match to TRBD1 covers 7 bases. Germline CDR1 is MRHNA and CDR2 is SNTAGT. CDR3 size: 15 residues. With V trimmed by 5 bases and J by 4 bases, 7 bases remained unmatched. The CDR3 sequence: CASSPGTATTGELFF. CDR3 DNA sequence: TGTGCCAGCAGTCCCGGGACAGCAACCACCGGGGAGCTGTTTTTT.

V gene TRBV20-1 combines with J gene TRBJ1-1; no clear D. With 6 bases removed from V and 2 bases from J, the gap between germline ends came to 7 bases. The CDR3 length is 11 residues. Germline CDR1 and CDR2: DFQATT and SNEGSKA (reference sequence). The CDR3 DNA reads TGCAGTGCCACGGACAACACTGAAGCTTTCTTT. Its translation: CSATDNTEAFF.

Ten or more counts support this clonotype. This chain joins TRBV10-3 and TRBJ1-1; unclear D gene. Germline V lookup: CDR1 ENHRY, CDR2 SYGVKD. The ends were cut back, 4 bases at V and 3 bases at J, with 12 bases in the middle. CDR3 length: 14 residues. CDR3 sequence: CAISGTPGDTEAFF. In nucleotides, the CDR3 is TGTGCCATCAGTGGGACCCCCGGGGACACTGAAGCTTTCTTT.

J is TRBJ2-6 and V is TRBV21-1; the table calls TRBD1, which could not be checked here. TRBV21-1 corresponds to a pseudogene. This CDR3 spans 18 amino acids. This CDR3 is CASSTIGTRSKGANVLTF. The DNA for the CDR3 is TGTGCCAGCAGCACCATCGGGACACGGTCGAAAGGGGCCAACGTCCTGACTTTC.

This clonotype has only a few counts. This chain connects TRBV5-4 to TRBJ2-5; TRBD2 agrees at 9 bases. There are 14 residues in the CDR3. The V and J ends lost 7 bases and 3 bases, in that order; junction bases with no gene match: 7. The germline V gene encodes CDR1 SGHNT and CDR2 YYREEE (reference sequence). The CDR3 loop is CASYRGGAEETQYF. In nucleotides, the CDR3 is TGTGCCAGCTACCGCGGGGGGGCGGAAGAGACCCAGTACTTC.

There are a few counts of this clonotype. CDR3 region: CASSRGHPNTEAFF. Here the CDR3 DNA reads TGTGCCAGCAGCCGCGGACACCCAAACACTGAAGCTTTCTTT. The chain combines TRBV12-3 or TRBV12-4 with TRBJ1-1; D is possibly TRBD1 (5 bases). The CDR3 covers 14 residues. V was clipped by 6 bases and J by 2 bases, with 13 bases between them.

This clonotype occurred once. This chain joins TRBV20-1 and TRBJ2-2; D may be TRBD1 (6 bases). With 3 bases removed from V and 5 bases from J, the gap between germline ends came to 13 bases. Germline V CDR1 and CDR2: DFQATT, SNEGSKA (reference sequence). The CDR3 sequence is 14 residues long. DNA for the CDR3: TGCAGTGCTAGGCCGGGACACCAAACCGGGGAGCTGTTTTTT. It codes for CSARPGHQTGELFF.

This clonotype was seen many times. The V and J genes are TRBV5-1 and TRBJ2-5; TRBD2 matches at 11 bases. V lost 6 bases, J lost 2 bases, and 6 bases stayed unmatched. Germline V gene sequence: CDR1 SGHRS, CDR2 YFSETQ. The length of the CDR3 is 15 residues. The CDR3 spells CASTPWTSGQETQYF. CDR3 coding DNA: TGCGCCAGCACCCCGTGGACTAGCGGGCAAGAGACCCAGTACTTC.

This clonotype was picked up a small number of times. CDR3 amino acids: CASSPGTASVGTIYF. The CDR3 coding sequence is TGTGCCAGCAGCCCTGGGACAGCATCGGTGGGCACCATATATTTT. V usage is TRBV7-2 and J usage is TRBJ1-3, with 7 bases lining up with TRBD1. Germline V gives CDR1 SGHTA, CDR2 FQGNSA. J lost 9 bases, V lost 5 bases, and 13 bases had no gene match. The CDR3 extends over 15 amino acids.

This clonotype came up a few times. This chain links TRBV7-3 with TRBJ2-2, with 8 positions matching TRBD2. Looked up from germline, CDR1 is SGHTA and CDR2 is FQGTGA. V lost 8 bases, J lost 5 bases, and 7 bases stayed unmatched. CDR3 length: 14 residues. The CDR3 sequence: CASREGAGTGELFF. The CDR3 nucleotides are TGTGCCAGCCGGGAGGGCGCGGGAACCGGGGAGCTGTTTTTT.

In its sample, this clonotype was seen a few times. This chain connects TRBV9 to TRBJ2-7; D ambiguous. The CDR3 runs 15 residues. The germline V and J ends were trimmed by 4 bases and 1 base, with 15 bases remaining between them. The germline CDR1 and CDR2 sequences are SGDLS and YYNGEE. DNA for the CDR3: TGTGCCAGCAGCCCGTCCCGGGTAAGTTCCTACGAGCAGTACTTC. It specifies CASSPSRVSSYEQYF.

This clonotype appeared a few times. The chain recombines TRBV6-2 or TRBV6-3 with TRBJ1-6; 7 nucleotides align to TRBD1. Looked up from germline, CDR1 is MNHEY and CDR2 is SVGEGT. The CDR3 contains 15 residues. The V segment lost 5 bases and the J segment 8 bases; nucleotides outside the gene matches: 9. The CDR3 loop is CASSGGQPAHSPLHF. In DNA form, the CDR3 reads TGTGCCAGCAGTGGGGGACAGCCGGCGCATTCACCCCTCCACTTT.

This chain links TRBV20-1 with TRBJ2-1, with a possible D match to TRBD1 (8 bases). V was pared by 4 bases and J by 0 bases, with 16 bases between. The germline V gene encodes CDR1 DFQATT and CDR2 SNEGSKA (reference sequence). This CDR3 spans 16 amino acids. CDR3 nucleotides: TGCAGTGCTATTCACAGGGGGGGTAGCTCCTACAATGAGCAGTTCTTC. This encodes CSAIHRGGSSYNEQFF.

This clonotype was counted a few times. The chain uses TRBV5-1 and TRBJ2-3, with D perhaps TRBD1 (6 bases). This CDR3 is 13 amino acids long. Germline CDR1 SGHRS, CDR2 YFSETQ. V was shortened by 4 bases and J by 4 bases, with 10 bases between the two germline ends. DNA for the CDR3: TGCGCCAGCAGCCCTCAGGGGCCAGATACGCAGTATTTT. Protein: CASSPQGPDTQYF.

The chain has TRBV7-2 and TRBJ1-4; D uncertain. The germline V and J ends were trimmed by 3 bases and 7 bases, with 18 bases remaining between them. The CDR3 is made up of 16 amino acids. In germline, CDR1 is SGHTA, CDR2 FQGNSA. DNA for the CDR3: TGTGCCAGCAGCTTCCAGTCGGTAAAGACGGGTGAAAAACTGTTTTTT. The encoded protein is CASSFQSVKTGEKLFF.

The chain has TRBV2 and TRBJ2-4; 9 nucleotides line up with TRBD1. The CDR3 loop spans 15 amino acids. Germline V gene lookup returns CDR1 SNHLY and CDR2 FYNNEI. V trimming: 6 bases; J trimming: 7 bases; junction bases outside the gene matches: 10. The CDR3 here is CASRGTGTGINIQYF. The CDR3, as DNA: TGTGCCAGCAGGGGGACCGGGACAGGGATCAACATTCAGTACTTC.

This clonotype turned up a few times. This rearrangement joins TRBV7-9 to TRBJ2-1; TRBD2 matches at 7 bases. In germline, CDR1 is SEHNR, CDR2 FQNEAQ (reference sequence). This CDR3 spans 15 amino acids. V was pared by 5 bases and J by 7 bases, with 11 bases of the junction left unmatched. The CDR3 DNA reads TGTGCCAGCAGCCCGCGGGGGACCCGGGGAAATGAGCAGTTCTTC. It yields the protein CASSPRGTRGNEQFF.

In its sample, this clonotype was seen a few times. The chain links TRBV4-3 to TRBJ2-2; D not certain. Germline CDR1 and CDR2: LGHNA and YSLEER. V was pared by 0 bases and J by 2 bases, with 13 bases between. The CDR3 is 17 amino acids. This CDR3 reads CASSQESQPRNTGELFF. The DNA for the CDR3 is TGCGCCAGCAGCCAAGAGAGTCAGCCCCGCAACACCGGGGAGCTGTTTTTT.

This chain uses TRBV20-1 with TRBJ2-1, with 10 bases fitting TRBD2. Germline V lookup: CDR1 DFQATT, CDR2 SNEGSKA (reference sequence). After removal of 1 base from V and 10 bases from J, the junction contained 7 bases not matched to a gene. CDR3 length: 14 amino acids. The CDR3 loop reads CSARVSAGGREQFF. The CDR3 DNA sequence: TGCAGTGCTAGAGTGTCAGCGGGGGGGAGAGAGCAGTTCTTC.

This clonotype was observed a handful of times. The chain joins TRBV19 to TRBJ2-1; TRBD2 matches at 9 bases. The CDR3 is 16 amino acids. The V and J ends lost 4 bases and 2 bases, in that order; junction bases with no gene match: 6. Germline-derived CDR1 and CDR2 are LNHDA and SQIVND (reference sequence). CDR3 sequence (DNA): TGTGCCAGTAGTAGACGTCAGCGGGGGGCCTACAATGAGCAGTTCTTC. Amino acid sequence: CASSRRQRGAYNEQFF.

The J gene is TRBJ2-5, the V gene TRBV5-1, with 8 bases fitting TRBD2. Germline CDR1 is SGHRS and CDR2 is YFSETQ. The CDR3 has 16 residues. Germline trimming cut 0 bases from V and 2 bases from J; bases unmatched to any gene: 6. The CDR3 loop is CASSLATGGRQETQYF. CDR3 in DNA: TGCGCCAGCAGCTTGGCGACGGGGGGGCGACAAGAGACCCAGTACTTC.

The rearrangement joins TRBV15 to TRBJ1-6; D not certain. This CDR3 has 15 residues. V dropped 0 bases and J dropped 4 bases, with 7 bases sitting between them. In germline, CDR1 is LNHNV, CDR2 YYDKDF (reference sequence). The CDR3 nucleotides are TGTGCCACCAGCAGAGATGGTCAGTATAATTCACCCCTCCACTTT. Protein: CATSRDGQYNSPLHF.

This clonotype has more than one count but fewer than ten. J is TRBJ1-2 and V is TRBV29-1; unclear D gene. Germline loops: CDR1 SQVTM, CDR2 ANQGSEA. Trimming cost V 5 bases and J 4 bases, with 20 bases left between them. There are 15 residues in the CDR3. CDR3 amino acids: CSVPVEGFVGYGYTF. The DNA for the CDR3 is TGCAGCGTTCCTGTAGAGGGCTTCGTGGGCTATGGCTACACCTTC.

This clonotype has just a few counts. Here the CDR3 reads CASSPVSDTQYF. In DNA form, the CDR3 reads TGTGCCAGCTCACCGGTTTCAGATACGCAGTATTTT. The rearrangement links TRBV18 to TRBJ2-3, with D unclear. CDR1 is KGHSH and CDR2 is LQKENI in the germline V gene. V lost 3 bases and J lost 4, with 5 bases in between. The CDR3 has 12 amino acids.

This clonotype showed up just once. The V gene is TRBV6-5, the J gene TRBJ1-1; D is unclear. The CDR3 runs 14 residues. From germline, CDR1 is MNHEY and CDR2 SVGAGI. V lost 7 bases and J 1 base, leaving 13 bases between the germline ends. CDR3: CASTPHPENTEAFF. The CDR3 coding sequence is TGTGCCAGCACCCCCCACCCGGAGAACACTGAAGCTTTCTTT.

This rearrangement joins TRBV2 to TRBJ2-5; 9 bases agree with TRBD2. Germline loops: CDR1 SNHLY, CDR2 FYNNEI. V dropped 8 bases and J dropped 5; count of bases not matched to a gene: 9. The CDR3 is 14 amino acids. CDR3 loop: CASRRGGSRETQYF. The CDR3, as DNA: TGTGCCAGCCGGCGGGGGGGCAGTCGGGAGACCCAGTACTTC.

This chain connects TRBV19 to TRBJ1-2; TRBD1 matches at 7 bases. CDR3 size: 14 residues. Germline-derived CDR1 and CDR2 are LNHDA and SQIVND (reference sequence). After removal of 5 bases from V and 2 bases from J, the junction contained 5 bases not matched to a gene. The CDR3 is CASSPGQRNYGYTF. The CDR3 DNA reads TGTGCCAGTAGTCCGGGACAGAGGAACTATGGCTACACCTTC.

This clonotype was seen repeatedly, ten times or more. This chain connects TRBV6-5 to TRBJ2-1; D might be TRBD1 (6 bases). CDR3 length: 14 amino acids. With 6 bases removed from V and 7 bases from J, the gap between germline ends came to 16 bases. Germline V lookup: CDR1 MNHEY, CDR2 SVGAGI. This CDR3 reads CASRNPGQSNEQFF. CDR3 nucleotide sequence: TGTGCCAGCAGGAACCCAGGACAGTCTAATGAGCAGTTCTTC.

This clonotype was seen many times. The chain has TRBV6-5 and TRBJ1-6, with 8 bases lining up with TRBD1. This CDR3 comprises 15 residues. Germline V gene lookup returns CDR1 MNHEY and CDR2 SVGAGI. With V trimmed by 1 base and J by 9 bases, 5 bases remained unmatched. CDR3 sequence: CASSYYRGKGSPLHF. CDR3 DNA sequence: TGTGCCAGCAGTTACTACAGGGGGAAGGGTTCACCCCTCCACTTT.

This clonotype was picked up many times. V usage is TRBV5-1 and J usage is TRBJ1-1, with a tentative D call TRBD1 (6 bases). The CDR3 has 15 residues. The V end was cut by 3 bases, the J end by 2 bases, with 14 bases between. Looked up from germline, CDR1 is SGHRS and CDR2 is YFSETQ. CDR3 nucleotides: TGCGCCAGCAGCTCTGTCAGGGGCTTAAACACTGAAGCTTTCTTT. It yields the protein CASSSVRGLNTEAFF.